The 21 T cell receptor beta chains given below trace back to one sample, sequenced in a study of shared clonotypes between healthy human individuals. Sequencing used immunoSEQ multiplex PCR; TCRdb keeps in-frame clones, though not all of them. The table has roughly 2.5 million clones, around 90% seen once; the top ten hold more than 0.12%. Sequencing was carried out using naive CD4+ T cells sorted from blood. The subset: CD45RA+ positively selected. The source is a man between 18 and 29 years old in good health.

This clone was observed once. The chain has TRBV7-8 and TRBJ1-1, with TRBD1 matching 12 bases. Germline-derived CDR1 and CDR2 are SGHVS and FQNEAQ. The ends lost 1 base at V and 7 bases at J; junction bases unmatched: 13. The CDR3 has 18 residues. The CDR3 sequence: CASSLGYGTGGAGGEAFF. DNA for the CDR3: TGTGCCAGCAGCTTAGGGTACGGGACAGGGGGCGCAGGGGGTGAAGCTTTCTTT.

CDR3 sequence: CSVDSGLLAETQYF. CDR3 bases: TGCAGCGTTGACAGTGGGCTCCTGGCTGAGACCCAGTACTTC. This chain connects TRBV29-1 to TRBJ2-5, with D unresolved. Germline V gene data show CDR1 as SQVTM and CDR2 as ANQGSEA. CDR3 size: 14 residues. V was shortened by 3 bases and J by 5 bases, with 16 bases between the two germline ends.

As concerns this clone: At the DNA level, this CDR3 is encoded by other sequences in the same sample as well. The J gene is TRBJ2-3, the V gene TRBV11-2, with 10 bases fitting TRBD2. From germline, CDR1 is SGHAT and CDR2 FQNNGV. CDR3 size: 15 residues. V lost 3 bases to trimming and J lost 4 bases; unmatched junction nucleotides: 4. The CDR3 here is CASSFSGGAADTQYF. CDR3 DNA: TGTGCCAGCAGCTTCAGCGGGGGGGCCGCAGATACGCAGTATTTT.

The rearrangement uses TRBV5-1 and TRBJ2-7, with 8 bases that match TRBD2. The CDR3 runs to 16 residues. Germline V CDR1 and CDR2: SGHRS, YFSETQ. After removal of 0 bases from V and 2 bases from J, the junction contained 7 bases not matched to a gene. The CDR3 loop is CASSLAASGLTYEQYF. In nucleotides, the CDR3 is TGCGCCAGCAGCTTGGCGGCTAGCGGGCTTACCTACGAGCAGTACTTC.

This chain uses TRBV29-1 with TRBJ2-3, with D perhaps assigned TRBD1 or TRBD2 (5 bases each). Trimming pared 6 bases from V and 3 bases from J, leaving 13 bases between. This CDR3 region has 13 residues. Germline values: CDR1 SQVTM, CDR2 ANQGSEA. The CDR3 reads CSVSRERTDTQYF. CDR3 in DNA: TGCAGCGTATCCAGGGAGCGGACAGATACGCAGTATTTT.

On this clone: Other DNA sequences in the sample encode the same CDR3. CDR3 residues: CASSLGTGEGYTF. Written as DNA, the CDR3 is TGCGCCAGCAGCTTGGGGACAGGGGAAGGCTACACCTTC. The rearrangement joins TRBV5-1 to TRBJ1-2; 9 bases are shared with TRBD1. The CDR3 is 13 amino acids. Per the germline V gene, CDR1 is SGHRS and CDR2 is YFSETQ. Trimming cost V 0 bases and J 8 bases; bases outside gene matches: 2.

This clone was observed a single time. The rearrangement joins TRBV7-3 to TRBJ2-7, with a weak D call TRBD2 (5 bases). The V and J ends lost 5 bases and 0 bases respectively, with 14 bases between them. Germline V lookup: CDR1 SGHTA, CDR2 FQGTGA. The CDR3 is made up of 15 amino acids. Here the CDR3 DNA reads TGTGCCAGCAGCATACAGACGGGGATCTCCTACGAGCAGTACTTC. Residues: CASSIQTGISYEQYF.

The V gene is TRBV6-6, the J gene TRBJ2-7, with D tentatively TRBD1 (5 bases). In germline, CDR1 is MNHNY, CDR2 SVGAGI (reference sequence). Trimming took 6 bases from V and 4 from J, leaving 13 bases between them. The CDR3 totals 13 residues. Here the CDR3 reads CASSQGAHYEQYF. CDR3 sequence (DNA): TGTGCCAGCAGCCAGGGTGCGCATTACGAGCAGTACTTC.

This clone was observed a single time. Other DNA sequences from this sample encode an identical CDR3 as well. The chain combines TRBV6-5 with TRBJ1-4; no firm D call. CDR3 length: 13 amino acids. Germline V gene sequence: CDR1 MNHEY, CDR2 SVGAGI. Deletions cut 2 bases from V and 8 bases from J, with 9 bases between. The DNA of the CDR3 is TGTGCCAGCAGTTACGGGCCGGGGGAAAAACTGTTTTTT. Protein: CASSYGPGEKLFF.

The chain employs TRBV7-2 and TRBJ2-1, with 7 bases matching TRBD2. Germline values: CDR1 SGHTA, CDR2 FQGNSA. J gave up 6 bases and V 6 bases, and 8 bases lay outside the gene matches. CDR3 length: 14 residues. CDR3 sequence reads: CASSRLGLGNEQFF. CDR3 in DNA: TGTGCCAGCAGTCGGCTAGGACTAGGCAATGAGCAGTTCTTC.

The genes are TRBV7-9 and TRBJ2-3; 15 nucleotides match TRBD2. In germline, CDR1 is SEHNR, CDR2 FQNEAQ (reference sequence). The J segment lost 0 bases and the V segment lost 7 bases, leaving 11 bases of the junction unmatched. The CDR3 sequence is 19 residues long. CDR3 in amino acids: CASIPAGLAGGGSTDTQYF. As DNA, the CDR3 is TGTGCCAGCATCCCGGCGGGACTAGCGGGAGGCGGAAGCACAGATACGCAGTATTTT. The full variable domain, in which reference TRBV7-9 and TRBJ2-3 provide the parts outside the CDR3, is DTGVSQNPRHKITKRGQNVTFRCDPISEHNRLYWYRQTLGQGPEFLTYFQNEAQLEKSRLLSDRFSAERPKGSFSTLEIQRTEQGDSAMYLCASIPAGLAGGGSTDTQYFGPGTRLTVL.

This chain connects TRBV5-1 to TRBJ2-7; D may be TRBD2 (5 bases). The CDR3 is 13 residues long. Looked up from germline, CDR1 is SGHRS and CDR2 is YFSETQ. Trimming removed 2 bases at V and 1 base at J, with 7 bases between. Written as DNA, the CDR3 is TGCGCCAGCAGCTTTGGGGAGTCCTACGAGCAGTACTTC. Its translation is CASSFGESYEQYF.

V and J are TRBV2 and TRBJ2-6; TRBD1 agrees at 8 bases. CDR1 SNHLY and CDR2 FYNNEI come from the germline V gene. CDR3 length: 14 amino acids. Trimming at V came to 6 bases and at J to 2 bases, leaving 0 bases not matched to a gene. CDR3 region: CASRDRAGANVLTF. In nucleotides, the CDR3 is TGTGCCAGCAGGGACAGGGCTGGGGCCAACGTCCTGACTTTC. Combining the CDR3 with reference TRBV2 and TRBJ2-6 gives the whole variable domain EPEVTQTPSHQVTQMGQEVILRCVPISNHLYFYWYRQILGQKVEFLVSFYNNEISEKSEIFDDQFSVERPDGSNFTLKIRSTKLEDSAMYFCASRDRAGANVLTFGAGSRLTVL.

J is TRBJ2-1 and V is TRBV6-6; 11 positions match TRBD2. The CDR3 has 16 amino acids. The germline gives CDR1 MNHNY, CDR2 SVGAGI (reference sequence). V lost 5 bases to trimming and J lost 5 bases; unmatched junction nucleotides: 8. The CDR3 is CASSQRTSGGNNEQFF. The CDR3, as DNA: TGTGCCAGCAGTCAACGAACTAGCGGGGGAAACAATGAGCAGTTCTTC.

The chain couples TRBV5-1 to TRBJ2-5, with D possibly being TRBD1 (6 bases). Trimming took off 4 bases at V and 2 bases at J, with 15 bases between the two ends. Germline V gene data show CDR1 as SGHRS and CDR2 as YFSETQ. This CDR3 has 15 amino acids. In nucleotides, the CDR3 is TGCGCCAGCAGCAATGAAGGGGGAGTACAAGAGACCCAGTACTTC. Amino acid sequence: CASSNEGGVQETQYF.

The chain combines TRBV18 with TRBJ1-1, with a weak D call TRBD1 (6 bases). V was clipped by 1 base and J by 9 bases, with 9 bases between them. The CDR3 spans 12 residues. CDR1 is KGHSH and CDR2 is LQKENI in the germline V gene. In DNA form, the CDR3 reads TGTGCCAGCTCACCACAGGGGGTACAAGCTTTCTTT. Its protein is CASSPQGVQAFF.

The V gene is TRBV7-2, the J gene TRBJ1-2, with 8 bases matching TRBD1. Per the germline V gene, CDR1 is SGHTA and CDR2 is FQGNSA. With 1 base clipped from V and 7 bases from J, the junction kept 5 bases outside the gene matches. The CDR3 is 14 amino acids. This CDR3 reads CASSLGTGLAGYTF. The CDR3 DNA reads TGTGCCAGCAGCTTAGGGACAGGGTTGGCTGGCTACACCTTC.

The chain couples TRBV30 to TRBJ1-5, with D possibly TRBD1 on 5 matching bases. The V end lost 0 bases, the J end lost 2 bases, and 17 bases lay between the germline ends. Germline CDR1 GTSNPN, CDR2 SVGIG (reference sequence). The CDR3 length is 17 residues. The CDR3 here is CAWSVGRDYRGNQPQHF. CDR3 coding DNA: TGTGCCTGGAGTGTAGGAAGGGACTATAGAGGCAATCAGCCCCAGCATTTT.

The chain employs TRBV7-6 and TRBJ1-1, with 7 nucleotides matching TRBD1. CDR3 length: 15 amino acids. J gave up 4 bases and V 5 bases, and 10 bases lay outside the gene matches. Germline V CDR1 and CDR2: SGHVS, FNYEAQ. The CDR3 nucleotides are TGTGCCAGCAGCCCCCAAGGGGGCTTAAGCACTGAAGCTTTCTTT. Translated: CASSPQGGLSTEAFF.

This clone was found once. Other nucleotide sequences in the sample specify the same CDR3. The chain joins TRBV6-5 to TRBJ2-5; D gene ambiguous. This CDR3 contains 11 residues. Deletions cut 2 bases from V and 4 bases from J, with 2 bases between. From germline, CDR1 is MNHEY and CDR2 SVGAGI. This CDR3 is CASSYLETQYF. The CDR3 nucleotides read TGTGCCAGCAGTTACCTAGAGACCCAGTACTTC.

This sequence joins TRBV4-3 and TRBJ1-4; D might be TRBD1 (5 bases). V shed 0 bases and J shed 11 bases, with 16 bases lying between them. The CDR3 length is 15 residues. Germline CDR1 and CDR2: LGHNA and YSLEER. The CDR3 DNA follows: TGCGCCAGCAGCCAAGAGTTAGGCAGGGAGGTTAAACTGTTTTTT. Its protein is CASSQELGREVKLFF.